These 8 T cell receptor beta chains share one sample of origin, sequenced in a study of blood T cell repertoires in COVID-19. Here immunoSEQ multiplex PCR was the method, and the copy in TCRdb shows in-frame clones only, minus some. In the table there are around 24,000 clones, around 90% of which are singletons. Sample: peripheral blood. Receptor source: a woman aged 60-75 years with active COVID-19.

This clone was seen only a few times. This chain uses TRBV7-2 with TRBJ2-1, with 7 bases aligning to TRBD2. Per the germline V gene, CDR1 is SGHTA and CDR2 is FQGNSA. Trimming removed 2 bases from V and 1 base from J; junction bases left unmatched: 5. This CDR3 has 16 residues. CDR3 bases: TGTGCCAGCAGCTTAAGGCCGCGGGAGTCCTACAATGAGCAGTTCTTC. Translation: CASSLRPRESYNEQFF.

This chain links TRBV30 with TRBJ2-7, with 9 bases matching TRBD2. The junction had 20 bases not matched to a gene; V was cut back by 2 bases and J by 6 bases. CDR1 GTSNPN and CDR2 SVGIG come from the germline V gene (reference sequence). CDR3 length: 18 amino acids. In DNA, the CDR3 is TGTGCCTGGAGTCGGAGGGCAGATTCTTGGCGGGAGGGCCGCGAGCAGTACTTC. The encoded protein is CAWSRRADSWREGREQYF.

The rearrangement links TRBV6-6 to TRBJ2-7, with a tentative D call TRBD1 (5 bases). The CDR3 spans 15 residues. Trimming cost V 2 bases and J 1 base, with 12 bases left between them. CDR1 is MNHNY, CDR2 SVGAGI, per germline (reference sequence). CDR3 amino acids: CASSYVGRASYEQYF. CDR3 nucleotide sequence: TGTGCCAGCAGTTACGTCGGCAGGGCTTCCTACGAGCAGTACTTC.

The chain links TRBV6-4 to TRBJ2-7; TRBD1 matches 10 bases. With V trimmed by 0 bases and J by 2 bases, 19 bases remained unmatched. Germline V gene data show CDR1 as MRHNA and CDR2 as SNTAGT. The CDR3 has 21 amino acids. CDR3 amino acids: CASSDSSVPGRADRGAYEQYF. CDR3 DNA: TGTGCCAGCAGTGACTCCTCCGTACCCGGGCGTGCGGACAGGGGGGCCTACGAGCAGTACTTC.

The rearrangement joins TRBV6-5 to TRBJ2-7; the match to TRBD2 covers 10 bases. J lost 4 bases, V lost 0 bases, and 6 bases had no gene match. The CDR3 spans 16 residues. Germline-derived CDR1 and CDR2 are MNHEY and SVGAGI. The CDR3 spells CASSYSSGRAPYEQYF. The DNA of the CDR3 is TGTGCCAGCAGTTACTCAAGCGGGAGGGCCCCTTACGAGCAGTACTTC.

This sequence joins TRBV24-1 and TRBJ1-2; 7 positions agree with TRBD1. This CDR3 has 14 amino acids. V lost 4 bases and J lost 5; bases outside the gene matches: 6. Per germline, CDR1 KGHDR and CDR2 SFDVKD. In DNA, the CDR3 is TGTGCCACCAGTGACTCCGGGACAGAGTATGGCTACACCTTC. Residues: CATSDSGTEYGYTF.

This clone is judged medium-sized. This sequence joins TRBV21-1 and TRBJ1-2; the table's D call TRBD1 went unverified against the DNA. TRBV21-1 is deemed a pseudogene. The CDR3 consists of 17 residues. This CDR3 reads CASSKGQGLKPLYGYTF. The DNA for the CDR3 is TGTGCCAGCAGCAAAGGACAGGGGCTCAAGCCCCTCTATGGCTACACCTTC.

The sample holds one count of this clone. The V gene is TRBV24-1, the J gene TRBJ2-7; 13 nucleotides align to TRBD2. Germline V gene data show CDR1 as KGHDR and CDR2 as SFDVKD. This CDR3 has 16 amino acids. The V segment lost 3 bases and the J segment 1 base; nucleotides outside the gene matches: 2. The DNA for the CDR3 is TGTGCCACCAGTGATGGGACTAGCGGGATTTCCTACGAGCAGTACTTC. It translates to CATSDGTSGISYEQYF.